Shown below are 25 T cell receptor beta chains from a single sample sequenced in a study of blood T cells in healthy people across ages (dated by TCRdb to between 2015 and 2017). Library preparation used 5' RACE. These reads were obtained on an Illumina HiSeq 2500. A second PCR of roughly 6 to 11 cycles was run with a J-beta primer mix and a sample-barcoded 5' primer. TCRdb ran its own pipeline on the public reads, namely fastp trimming at Q25 and MiXCR clone calling, and kept in-frame beta chains. All rows with the same CDR3 protein become a single entry with the most common DNA and genes. The sample table shows roughly 800,000 distinct CDR3 sequences, and nearly 60% are seen once. The top ten hold about 20% of the sample. Sequencing input: blood. The source is a man younger than 40 in good health.

This clonotype occurred a few times. The chain joins TRBV5-1 to TRBJ2-1; unclear D gene. The CDR3 runs 11 residues. V shed 6 bases and J shed 5 bases, with 6 bases lying between them. Germline assignment: CDR1 SGHRS and CDR2 YFSETQ. The CDR3 bases are TGCGCCAGCACCGGCGACAATGAGCAGTTCTTC. Amino acids: CASTGDNEQFF.

This clonotype was seen a few times. This rearrangement joins TRBV28 to TRBJ2-7; possibly TRBD1 for D (5 bases). From germline, CDR1 is MDHEN and CDR2 SYDVKM. The CDR3 spans 13 residues. V was clipped by 2 bases and J by 3 bases, with 8 bases between them. The CDR3 DNA is TGTGCCAGCAGTTTAGGGGCCTTCTACGAGCAGTACTTC. Protein sequence: CASSLGAFYEQYF.

The CDR3: CASSLEGASYGYTF. CDR3 DNA sequence: TGTGCCAGCAGCTTGGAGGGGGCGAGCTATGGCTACACCTTC. The chain recombines TRBV5-5 with TRBJ1-2; 7 bases are shared with TRBD1. J lost 4 bases, V lost 0 bases, and 3 bases had no gene match. The CDR3 sequence is 14 residues long. Germline values: CDR1 SGHKS, CDR2 YYEKEE (reference sequence).

The V call is TRBV10-3, the J call TRBJ2-5; D unresolved. TRBJ2-7 matches the DNA end more closely, so the J call is doubtful. This CDR3 comprises 13 residues. Germline CDR1 is ENHRY and CDR2 is SYGVKD. The CDR3 sequence is CAISDPRPDEQYF. For the CDR3, the DNA is TGTGCCATCAGTGACCCGAGGCCAGACGAGCAGTACTTC.

V and J are TRBV7-9 and TRBJ2-4, with 9 nucleotides matching TRBD1. The DNA end is more similar to TRBJ2-7, so the J call may be wrong. CDR3 size: 15 residues. Germline CDR1 SEHNR, CDR2 FQNEAQ (reference sequence). Here the CDR3 DNA reads TGTGCCAGCAGCCCAAACAGGGGGCCGGGAAACGAGCAGTACTTC. Its protein product is CASSPNRGPGNEQYF.

The chain recombines TRBV24-1 with TRBJ1-2, with D perhaps matching TRBD1 (6 bases). V shed 3 bases and J shed 3 bases, with 22 bases lying between them. The CDR3 spans 18 residues. Germline CDR1 is KGHDR and CDR2 is SFDVKD. The CDR3 DNA reads as TGTGCCACCAGTGATCTTGCCTCTGGGGGGGGGCGCGACTATGGCTACACCTTC. Its protein is CATSDLASGGGRDYGYTF.

The genes are TRBV28 and TRBJ2-7; 7 bases align to TRBD1. The V gene end was trimmed by 6 bases and the J gene end by 2 bases; junction bases not matched to a gene: 10. Germline V gene data show CDR1 as MDHEN and CDR2 as SYDVKM. The CDR3 totals 15 residues. CDR3: CASRLGTGAPYEQYF. Written as DNA, the CDR3 is TGTGCCAGCAGACTCGGAACAGGGGCTCCCTACGAGCAGTACTTC.

The table lists this clonotype with a few counts. The chain couples TRBV6-2 or TRBV6-3 to TRBJ2-1; possible D gene TRBD1, 6 bases. CDR1 is MNHEY, CDR2 SVGEGT, per germline. The V gene lost 5 bases and the J gene lost 5 bases, with 16 bases spanning the gap. The length of the CDR3 is 15 residues. CDR3 protein: CASSHNRVWNNEQFF. For the CDR3, the DNA is TGTGCCAGCAGTCACAACAGGGTCTGGAACAATGAGCAGTTCTTC.

This CDR3 reads CASSPDGAGATDTQYF. For the CDR3, the DNA is TGTGCCAGCAGCCCCGACGGGGCAGGAGCCACAGATACGCAGTATTTT. The chain uses TRBV4-2 and TRBJ2-3; the D call may be TRBD1 or TRBD2 (5 bases each). In germline, CDR1 is LGHNA, CDR2 YNFKEQ. The V end was cut by 4 bases, the J end by 2 bases, with 16 bases between. CDR3 length: 16 amino acids.

The chain uses TRBV6-5 and TRBJ2-7; 7 bases agree with TRBD2. The V segment lost 2 bases and the J segment 1 base; nucleotides outside the gene matches: 14. Germline V gene data show CDR1 as MNHEY and CDR2 as SVGAGI. The CDR3 extends over 18 amino acids. The CDR3 sequence: CASSYIHRGETLSYEQYF. In nucleotides, the CDR3 is TGTGCCAGCAGTTACATCCACCGGGGGGAAACCCTTTCCTACGAGCAGTACTTC.

In its sample, this clonotype was seen a few times. The gene calls are TRBV10-3 and TRBJ1-6; D may be TRBD1 (5 bases). Trimming pared 6 bases from V and 7 bases from J, leaving 13 bases between. The CDR3 spans 14 residues. Germline lookup yields CDR1 ENHRY and CDR2 SYGVKD. CDR3 amino acids: CAISRDGENSPLHF. The CDR3 DNA is TGTGCCATCAGCCGGGACGGTGAAAATTCACCCCTCCACTTT.

This clonotype was recorded a few times. The CDR3 DNA sequence: TGCAGTGCCCCAGTGGGGGGAGTAGGGTACGAGCAGTACTTC. It codes for CSAPVGGVGYEQYF. V is TRBV20-1 and J is TRBJ2-7; tentative D call: TRBD2 (6 bases). Germline CDR1 and CDR2: DFQATT and SNEGSKA (reference sequence). Deletions cut 6 bases from V and 4 bases from J, with 19 bases between. The CDR3 is 14 residues long.

This sequence joins TRBV12-3 or TRBV12-4 and TRBJ2-7; D is uncertain. The CDR3 sequence is 12 residues long. V was shortened by 5 bases and J by 5 bases, with 10 bases between the two germline ends. The CDR3 loop is CASSLRPDEQYF. For the CDR3, the DNA is TGTGCCAGCAGTCTCCGGCCTGACGAGCAGTACTTC.

Concerning this clonotype: Germline is not matched at one junction end, which may reflect a read error. The chain recombines TRBV5-1 with TRBJ2-7; D is perhaps TRBD1 (6 bases). The CDR3 has 13 residues. Germline CDR1 SGHRS, CDR2 YFSETQ. The CDR3 DNA reads TGCGCCAGCAGCCTGGACAGCGAGGGCGAGCGGTACTTC. Protein product: CASSLDSEGERYF.

The V gene is TRBV20-1, the J gene TRBJ2-5; no clear D. The CDR3 sequence is 13 residues long. The germline V gene has CDR1 DFQATT and CDR2 SNEGSKA (reference sequence). The V end was cut by 6 bases, the J end by 0 bases, with 11 bases between. DNA of the CDR3: TGCAGTGCGGATGGGCTGTACCAAGAGACCCAGTACTTC. Amino acid sequence: CSADGLYQETQYF.

This clonotype occurred a few times. The chain links TRBV3-1 to TRBJ2-1; 8 bases are shared with TRBD2. Germline loops: CDR1 LGHDT, CDR2 YNNKEL (reference sequence). The CDR3 is 15 amino acids. J was trimmed by 11 bases and V by 8 bases; bases with no gene match: 17. Written as DNA, the CDR3 is TGTGCCAGCCTAAAGGAAAGCGGGGGCGGTGGGAAGCAGTTCTTC. Protein sequence: CASLKESGGGGKQFF.

The rearrangement links TRBV21-1 to TRBJ2-5; the table's TRBD1 call for D was not verified on the DNA. TRBV21-1 is flagged as a pseudogene. The CDR3 is 14 residues long. In nucleotides, the CDR3 is TGTGCCAGCAACCCATGTCGCCACCAAGAGACCCAGTACTTC. Its translation: CASNPCRHQETQYF.

In this sample, this clonotype turned up a few times. A junction end diverges from the germline sequence, so it may reflect a read error. The V call is TRBV5-1, the J call TRBJ2-3, with D uncertain. Germline CDR1 and CDR2: SGHRS and YFSETQ. The CDR3 is 13 residues long. CDR3 sequence reads: CASRDPPTDMQYF. The CDR3 nucleotides read TGCGCCAGCAGGGACCCTCCCACAGATATGCAGTATTTT.

The chain is built from TRBV10-3 and TRBJ2-5, with a tentative D call TRBD2 (6 bases). CDR3 length: 15 amino acids. Trimming took off 5 bases at V and 5 bases at J, with 18 bases between the two ends. Germline values: CDR1 ENHRY, CDR2 SYGVKD. In DNA form, the CDR3 reads TGTGCCATCAGTAAGAACTACGGCGCGGGGGAGACCCAGTACTTC. Translation: CAISKNYGAGETQYF.

The chain joins TRBV20-1 to TRBJ2-7; 10 bases agree with TRBD1. The germline V gene encodes CDR1 DFQATT and CDR2 SNEGSKA (reference sequence). V gave up 0 bases and J gave up 3 bases; unmatched junction bases: 8. This CDR3 spans 16 amino acids. The CDR3 reads CSARELGDRGIYEQYF. CDR3 DNA sequence: TGCAGTGCTAGAGAGCTGGGGGACAGGGGTATCTACGAGCAGTACTTC.

The chain carries TRBV20-1 and TRBJ1-2, with TRBD1 matching 7 bases. With V trimmed by 6 bases and J by 4 bases, 11 bases remained unmatched. In germline, CDR1 is DFQATT, CDR2 SNEGSKA (reference sequence). The CDR3 contains 14 residues. For the CDR3, the DNA is TGCAGTGCCTTCAAAAACAGGGGCGTCTATGGCTACACCTTC. This translates into CSAFKNRGVYGYTF.

This chain uses TRBV7-9 with TRBJ2-3; tentatively, D is TRBD2 (5 bases). The CDR3 totals 15 residues. The V end lost 4 bases, the J end lost 0 bases, and 11 bases lay between the germline ends. The germline V gene encodes CDR1 SEHNR and CDR2 FQNEAQ (reference sequence). This CDR3 reads CASSSDWTSTDTQYF. The CDR3 DNA reads TGTGCCAGCAGCTCCGACTGGACTAGCACAGATACGCAGTATTTT.

The rearrangement joins TRBV28 to TRBJ2-1; D not certain. The V gene lost 6 bases and the J gene lost 9 bases, with 15 bases spanning the gap. CDR3 size: 13 residues. Per the germline V gene, CDR1 is MDHEN and CDR2 is SYDVKM. The CDR3 here is CASSPQKPPEQFF. Here the CDR3 DNA reads TGTGCCAGCAGCCCTCAAAAACCGCCTGAGCAGTTCTTC.

The chain employs TRBV7-2 and TRBJ2-3; the D gene could be TRBD1 or TRBD2 (5 bases each). V lost 5 bases and J lost 0, with 21 bases in between. This CDR3 contains 18 residues. The germline CDR1 and CDR2 sequences are SGHTA and FQGNSA. The CDR3 nucleotides read TGTGCCAGCAGCCCCACTAAAGAAGAGGGGTATAGCACAGATACGCAGTATTTT. Protein sequence: CASSPTKEEGYSTDTQYF.

This sequence joins TRBV29-1 and TRBJ2-3, with 13 positions matching TRBD2. CDR3 length: 15 amino acids. V was pared by 6 bases and J by 1 base, with 4 bases of the junction left unmatched. The V gene's germline CDR1 is SQVTM and CDR2 ANQGSEA. The CDR3 sequence is CSVTSGGGGTDTQYF. CDR3 in DNA: TGCAGCGTCACTAGCGGGGGGGGCGGCACAGATACGCAGTATTTT.